This TCR beta chain came from a study of shared clonotypes between healthy human individuals. Study-wide results and caveats: It was observed that about 5% of naive CD4 clonotypes were shared across several donors. Non-shared clonotypes had lower generation probabilities than those shared by all four donors.

Notes on this clone: Its antigen is as yet unknown.

Per the authors' pipeline: From ImmunoSEQ came sequences covering only the junction and carrying no quality scores, so filtering differed. The assay was immunoSEQ multiplex PCR, and TCRdb's table has in-frame clones only and misses some. V and J calls plus clone size are reproduced from that table; the DNA served to infer D and trimming. This sample has a few million clones, with approximately 92% found just once. Germline lookup yields CDR1 SGHRS and CDR2 YFSETQ. V gave up 6 bases and J gave up 4 bases; unmatched junction bases: 9. This CDR3 spans 15 amino acids. What was sequenced was naive CD4+ T cells sorted from blood. As to subset: CD45RA+ positively selected. The rearrangement links TRBV5-1 to TRBJ2-7, with 11 bases aligning to TRBD2. This receptor was identified in a man aged 18 to 35 in good health. CDR3 sequence (DNA): TGCGCCAGCACCGATCTAGCGGGAGGTTGGTACGAGCAGTACTTC. Protein sequence: CASTDLAGGWYEQYF.